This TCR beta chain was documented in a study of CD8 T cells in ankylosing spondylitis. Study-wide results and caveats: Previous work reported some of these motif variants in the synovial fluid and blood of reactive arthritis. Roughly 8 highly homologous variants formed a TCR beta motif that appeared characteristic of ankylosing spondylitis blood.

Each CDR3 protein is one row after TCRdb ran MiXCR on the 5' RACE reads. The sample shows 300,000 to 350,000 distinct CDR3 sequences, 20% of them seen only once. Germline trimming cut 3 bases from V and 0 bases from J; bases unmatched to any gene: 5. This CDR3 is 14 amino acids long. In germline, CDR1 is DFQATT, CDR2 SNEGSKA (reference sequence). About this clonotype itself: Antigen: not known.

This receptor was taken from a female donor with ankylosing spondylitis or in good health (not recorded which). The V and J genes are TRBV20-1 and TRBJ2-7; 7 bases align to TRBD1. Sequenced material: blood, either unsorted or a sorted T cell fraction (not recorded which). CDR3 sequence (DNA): TGCAGTGCTAGGGTGGGGACAGACTCCTACGAGCAGTACTTC. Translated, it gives CSARVGTDSYEQYF.